This T cell receptor (beta chain) was documented in a study of vaccination and CD4 T cells after COVID-19. This CDR3 is built from 18 residues. Germline values: CDR1 KGHSH, CDR2 LQKENI. V gave up 2 bases and J gave up 0 bases; unmatched junction bases: 12. Study outcomes and limitations: In median terms, SARS-CoV-2-reactive clonotypes went from about 20 to 38, a nonsignificant rise.

Treatment of the sample: approximately 11-day PBMC culture with coronavirus spike peptide pools or control peptides (ViraFEST assay). With the Oncomine TCR Beta short-read assay, DNA from cultured CD4+ T cells was sequenced. One entry per CDR3 protein, called by TCRdb with MiXCR from the PCR reads. The sample gives some 13,000 distinct CDR3 sequences, approximately 60% of which show up once; approximately 13% is in the top ten. With respect to this clonotype: Its antigen is undetermined.

The chain has TRBV18 and TRBJ2-5, with 7 bases aligning to TRBD2. The receptor's source is a human donor who had recovered from COVID-19. Specimen: CD4+ T cells from blood, cultured in vitro. The CDR3 DNA follows: TGTGCCAGCTCACCAACACGGGAGGTTGCTTTGAACCAAGAGACCCAGTACTTC. It yields the protein CASSPTREVALNQETQYF.